Below, 5 T cell receptor beta chains from the same sample are listed, as sequenced in a study of tumor-infiltrating lymphocytes in primary liver carcinoma. From 400 to 500 ng total RNA, TCR beta cDNA was generated with a primer in the constant region. Each TCR beta library was derived from three nested multiplex PCR rounds that employed slightly modified ARM-PCR. With TRBV1-TRBV30 forward primers and a C-beta reverse primer, the first two PCR rounds were run for about 10 cycles each. TCRdb analysed the multiplex PCR reads with MiXCR anew, one entry per CDR3 protein. The sample contains almost 200,000 distinct CDR3 sequences, roughly 61% of which appear only once. The blood RNA (from unsorted whole blood) was obtained, and germline DNA was also extracted. Sample: peripheral blood. Every receptor here comes from a woman aged 55-69 years with primary liver carcinoma and hepatitis B virus infection.

This rearrangement joins TRBV11-2 to TRBJ1-1, with D unclear. Germline CDR1 and CDR2: SGHAT and FQNNGV. The CDR3 is made up of 14 amino acids. V shed 10 bases and J shed 14 bases, with 29 bases lying between them. CDR3 DNA: TGTGCCAACGGCTATAGCGGTCCGAACACTGAAACCTTCTTT. Translated: CANGYSGPNTETFF.

Concerning this clonotype itself: This CDR3 fails to terminate in the conserved phenylalanine or tryptophan, so it likely reflects a read error. The gene calls are TRBV11-2 and TRBJ2-1; D is unresolved. The germline gives CDR1 SGHAT, CDR2 FQNNGV. The CDR3 is 10 amino acids. The CDR3 is CAGSYNEQFL. The CDR3, as DNA: TGTGCCGGCAGCTACAATGAGCAGTTCTTA.

This clonotype was observed many times. CDR3 residues: CASTLRLTGQTYEQYF. The CDR3 DNA reads as TGTGCCAGCACCCTTAGACTTACGGGACAGACCTACGAGCAGTACTTC. The J gene is TRBJ2-7, the V gene TRBV6-2 or TRBV6-3, with 7 bases aligning to TRBD1. The germline V gene encodes CDR1 MNHEY and CDR2 SVGEGT. V lost 7 bases and J lost 2; bases outside the gene matches: 14. The CDR3 sequence is 16 residues long.

About this clonotype: A junction end diverges from the germline sequence, so it may reflect a read error. The chain employs TRBV11-3 and TRBJ2-6; 7 bases fit TRBD1. Per germline, CDR1 SGHNT and CDR2 YENEEA. This CDR3 has 14 amino acids. CDR3 nucleotide sequence: TGTGTCAGCGGCAGGGGGACGGTGGAGAACGTCCTGACTTTC. Protein product: CVSGRGTVENVLTF.

As regards this clonotype: Sequence at one end of the junction differs from germline and may be a read error. The chain combines TRBV4-1 with TRBJ1-2; D is unresolved. Germline V gene data show CDR1 as MGHRA and CDR2 as YSYEKL. The CDR3 length is 15 residues. CDR3 loop: CASSQVPQTDYGYTF. CDR3 in DNA: TGCGCCAGTAGCCAAGTACCGCAGACTGACTATGGCTACACCTTC.